Listed below are T cell receptor beta chains from one sample, sequenced in a study of somatic mutations in cytotoxic T cells in rheumatoid arthritis. Profiling relied on immunoSEQ multiplex PCR, and the TCRdb table lists in-frame clones only, not all of them. The repertoire has approximately 30,000 clones, 82% of them found once; the top ten carry 8.4%. What was sequenced was CD8+ T cells sorted from blood. The receptors were gathered from an adult with rheumatoid arthritis. The CDR3 runs from the conserved cysteine through the conserved F or W. Each record gives: CDR3 length, V gene, D gene, J gene, clone size, CDR3 DNA, CDR3 protein. D genes are given only for firm matches. For some rows the clone size is stated as once, few or many, or as a class when expanded; others skip it.

length: 14; V: TRBV4-1; D: .; J: TRBJ1-5; size: few; DNA: TGCGCCAGCAGCCAAGGAAGCAACAATCAGCCCCAGCATTTT; CDR3: CASSQGSNNQPQHF
length: 18; V: TRBV5-6; D: .; J: TRBJ2-3; size: .; DNA: TGTGCCAGCAGCTTGGACACCCCGACTAGGGCCCGATCCGATACGCAGTATTTT; CDR3: CASSLDTPTRARSDTQYF
length: 15; V: TRBV6-4; D: TRBD2; J: TRBJ2-1; size: .; DNA: TGTGCCAGCAGTGGGGCTAGCGGGAGTGGCGATGAGCAGTTCTTC; CDR3: CASSGASGSGDEQFF
length: 14; V: TRBV6-5; D: .; J: TRBJ2-5; size: .; DNA: TGTGCCAGCAGCTGGATTGGGGACGGAGAGACCCAGTACTTC; CDR3: CASSWIGDGETQYF
length: 18; V: TRBV11-2; D: TRBD1; J: TRBJ1-6; size: .; DNA: TGTGCCAGCAGCACCGGGGACAGAGCTTTCTTTTTTAATTCACCCCTCCACTTT; CDR3: CASSTGDRAFFFNSPLHF
length: 13; V: TRBV6-5; D: .; J: TRBJ1-6; size: .; DNA: TGTGCCAGCGCGGGGCGGAGTTATTCACCCCTCCACTTT; CDR3: CASAGRSYSPLHF
length: 16; V: TRBV15; D: TRBD2; J: TRBJ2-3; size: .; DNA: TGTGCCACCAGCAGCGCTCGCGGGGGACCCACGGATACGCAGTATTTT; CDR3: CATSSARGGPTDTQYF
length: 17; V: TRBV7-8; D: TRBD2; J: TRBJ2-7; size: .; DNA: TGTGCCAGCAGCTTAGCTTCCTCCGGGGGGTCTGCGTACGAGCAGTACTTC; CDR3: CASSLASSGGSAYEQYF
length: 16; V: TRBV4-1; D: TRBD2; J: TRBJ2-1; size: .; DNA: TGCGCCAGCAGCTTACGTAGCGGGAGCTCCTACAATGAGCAGTTCTTC; CDR3: CASSLRSGSSYNEQFF
length: 11; V: TRBV6-1; D: .; J: TRBJ1-1; size: .; DNA: TGTGCCAGCAGCCATAACACTGAAGCTTTCTTT; CDR3: CASSHNTEAFF
length: 15; V: TRBV6-1; D: .; J: TRBJ1-5; size: few; DNA: TGTGCCAGCAGTGAATCGGGGGCAGATAATCAGCCCCAGCATTTT; CDR3: CASSESGADNQPQHF
length: 16; V: TRBV19; D: .; J: TRBJ2-4; size: .; DNA: TGTGCCAGTAGTATGAAGGGGGGTCTAGCCAAAAACATTCAGTACTTC; CDR3: CASSMKGGLAKNIQYF
length: 15; V: TRBV6-5; D: TRBD1; J: TRBJ2-7; size: .; DNA: TGTGCCAGCAGTTACGCTGGGGACAGGGTCCACGAGCAGTACTTC; CDR3: CASSYAGDRVHEQYF
length: 15; V: TRBV27; D: .; J: TRBJ2-2; size: .; DNA: TGTGCCAGCAGTCGGGTGAGGGTCGAAGCCGGGGAGCTGTTTTTT; CDR3: CASSRVRVEAGELFF
length: 14; V: TRBV4-1; D: .; J: TRBJ1-1; size: once; DNA: TGCGCCAGCAGCCAAGTTTTAAGCAGCACTGAAGCTTTCTTT; CDR3: CASSQVLSSTEAFF
length: 13; V: TRBV5-1; D: TRBD2; J: TRBJ2-7; size: few; DNA: TGCGCCAGCAGCTCCCCCGCGAGCGGGAGGCTGTACTTC; CDR3: CASSSPASGRLYF
length: 13; V: TRBV6-5; D: .; J: TRBJ1-1; size: few; DNA: TGTGCCAGCAGCTTCGGGCCCAACACTGAAGCTTTCTTT; CDR3: CASSFGPNTEAFF
length: 17; V: TRBV4-2; D: TRBD2; J: TRBJ2-5; size: .; DNA: TGTGCCAGCAGCCAAGGCGCGGCTAGCGGGGGTCAAGAGACCCAGTACTTC; CDR3: CASSQGAASGGQETQYF
length: 14; V: TRBV6-1; D: TRBD1; J: TRBJ1-1; size: .; DNA: TGTGCCAGTGTTTTCGGGACAGGGAACACTGAAGCTTTCTTT; CDR3: CASVFGTGNTEAFF
length: 13; V: TRBV7-3; D: TRBD1; J: TRBJ2-7; size: few; DNA: TGTGCCAGCAGCCAAGGGACAGGAGTCGAGCAGTACTTC; CDR3: CASSQGTGVEQYF
length: 13; V: TRBV6-5; D: .; J: TRBJ1-1; size: .; DNA: TGTGCCAGCAGTTACGGGGTGGAGACTGAAGCTTTCTTT; CDR3: CASSYGVETEAFF
length: 13; V: TRBV29-1; D: .; J: TRBJ2-1; size: .; DNA: TGCAGCGTTGAACTCGGGGGTTACAATGAGCAGTTCTTC; CDR3: CSVELGGYNEQFF
length: 17; V: TRBV18; D: TRBD1; J: TRBJ1-4; size: .; DNA: TGTGCCAGCTCACCACTAATCCCAGGGGGCCCTAATGAAAAACTGTTTTTT; CDR3: CASSPLIPGGPNEKLFF
length: 13; V: TRBV28; D: .; J: TRBJ1-2; size: .; DNA: TGTGCCAGCAGTTTAGGGACTTTCTATGGCTACACCTTC; CDR3: CASSLGTFYGYTF
length: 16; V: TRBV13; D: .; J: TRBJ2-3; size: .; DNA: TGTGCCAGCAGCCAGAGGGGGGGGTTAAGCACAGATACGCAGTATTTT; CDR3: CASSQRGGLSTDTQYF
length: 14; V: TRBV19; D: TRBD1; J: TRBJ1-1; size: .; DNA: TGTGCCAGTAGTAAACTCGGGACAGGGGGCGAAGCTTTCTTT; CDR3: CASSKLGTGGEAFF
length: 13; V: TRBV7-9; D: .; J: TRBJ2-7; size: .; DNA: TGTGCCAGCAGTAACTCGCCCACCTACGAGCAGTACTTC; CDR3: CASSNSPTYEQYF
length: 12; V: TRBV11-1; D: .; J: TRBJ2-7; size: .; DNA: TGTGCCAGCAGCTTCGGGGGCGGCGAGCAGTACTTC; CDR3: CASSFGGGEQYF
length: 14; V: TRBV7-9; D: TRBD1; J: TRBJ2-7; size: .; DNA: TGTGCCAGCAGCACCGGGACAGGGAACTACGAGCAGTACTTC; CDR3: CASSTGTGNYEQYF
length: 15; V: TRBV4-1; D: .; J: TRBJ2-5; size: .; DNA: TGCGCCAGCAGCGACCTCGGCAGGGTTGCAGAGACCCAGTACTTC; CDR3: CASSDLGRVAETQYF
length: 14; V: TRBV6-5; D: .; J: TRBJ1-3; size: .; DNA: TGTGCCAGCAGTGGATCGAGTTTCCGAAACACCATATATTTT; CDR3: CASSGSSFRNTIYF
length: 15; V: TRBV10-3; D: TRBD2; J: TRBJ2-1; size: .; DNA: TGTGCCATCGCGACTAGCGGGAGGGCCGAGGATGAGCAGTTCTTC; CDR3: CAIATSGRAEDEQFF
length: 15; V: TRBV19; D: .; J: TRBJ2-2; size: .; DNA: TGTGCCAGTAGTTACAAGACAGGTGGGGTCGGGGAGCTGTTTTTT; CDR3: CASSYKTGGVGELFF
length: 14; V: TRBV2; D: .; J: TRBJ1-5; size: few; DNA: TGTGCCAGCACGATGGCAGGCAGCAATCAGCCCCAGCATTTT; CDR3: CASTMAGSNQPQHF
length: 14; V: TRBV19; D: TRBD2; J: TRBJ2-1; size: .; DNA: TGTGCCAGTAGTATGACTAGCGGGGTTAATGAGCAGTTCTTC; CDR3: CASSMTSGVNEQFF
length: 14; V: TRBV5-5; D: TRBD1; J: TRBJ1-2; size: .; DNA: TGTGCCAGCAGCTTCACAGGGGTCGACTATGGCTACACCTTC; CDR3: CASSFTGVDYGYTF
length: 14; V: TRBV27; D: TRBD1; J: TRBJ1-5; size: .; DNA: TGTGCCAGCAGGAGACAGGGGGAGGGTCAGCCCCAGCATTTT; CDR3: CASRRQGEGQPQHF
length: 16; V: TRBV19; D: .; J: TRBJ2-3; size: .; DNA: TGTGCCAGTAGTATAGATCGGTGGGGGCGCCGGGATACGCAGTATTTT; CDR3: CASSIDRWGRRDTQYF
length: 13; V: TRBV6-6; D: .; J: TRBJ1-1; size: .; DNA: TGTGCCAGCAGCGATACAGAGAACACTGAAGCTTTCTTT; CDR3: CASSDTENTEAFF
length: 12; V: TRBV29-1; D: .; J: TRBJ2-3; size: .; DNA: TGCAGCGTTGAAGGAGGAACAGATACGCAGTATTTT; CDR3: CSVEGGTDTQYF
length: 13; V: TRBV6-5; D: .; J: TRBJ1-2; size: .; DNA: TGTGCCAGCAGTTACTCGGTCTCTTATGGCTACACCTTC; CDR3: CASSYSVSYGYTF
length: 18; V: TRBV29-1; D: TRBD1; J: TRBJ1-1; size: .; DNA: TGCAGCGTTGATCCGACAGGGGGCTGGATTTCGAGTGGGACTGAAGCTTTCTTT; CDR3: CSVDPTGGWISSGTEAFF